This TCR beta chain was identified in a study of PD-1 blockade in classical Hodgkin lymphoma. Study-wide findings and caveats: Newly diagnosed patients and complete responders had comparable diversity at baseline.

No patient escaped relapse after autologous stem cell transplantation, and brentuximab vedotin exposure varied. TCRdb's table, derived via immunoSEQ multiplex PCR, lists solely in-frame clones and lacks some. The profile shows roughly 13,000 clones, 84% of them singletons. This clone was observed a single time. Antigen: not known. The CDR3 extends over 15 amino acids. Germline V gene sequence: CDR1 SGDLS, CDR2 YYNGEE. V lost 4 bases and J 7 bases, leaving 18 bases between the germline ends. The sequencing here drew on peripheral blood mononuclear cells (PBMCs), taken at baseline. This sequence was found in a human donor with classical Hodgkin lymphoma. The chain links TRBV9 to TRBJ2-1; D may correspond to TRBD1 or TRBD2 (6 bases each). The CDR3 nucleotides read TGTGCCAGCAGCCCCCAGGGGCGGGGAAATAATGAGCAGTTCTTC. The encoded protein is CASSPQGRGNNEQFF.